A selection of T cell receptor beta chains follows, all from one sample in a study of monozygotic twins with cystic fibrosis. Only in-frame clones appear in the TCRdb table, and some are missing; sequencing was by immunoSEQ multiplex PCR. The table includes roughly 29,000 clones, 85% detected once. The sequencing sample was made of blood. Receptors originate from a girl aged 2-10 years with cystic fibrosis. Each CDR3 is given with its conserved first and last residue. The D gene is left open where the match is weak. For some rows the clone size is stated as once, few or many, or as a class when expanded; others skip it.

>-|17|TRBJ2-6|TRBV9|-
TGTGCCAGCAGCGTAGGGCTATTCGGGGCTGGGGCCAACGTCCTGACTTTC
CASSVGLFGAGANVLTF
>-|17|TRBJ1-5|TRBV28|-
TGTGCCAGCAGTTCCCCGACGGGACATTACGGCAATCAGCCCCAGCATTTT
CASSSPTGHYGNQPQHF
>-|14|TRBJ2-3|TRBV9|-
TGTGCCAGCAGCGAGGTGGGGAGCACAGATACGCAGTATTTT
CASSEVGSTDTQYF
>-|14|TRBJ1-3|TRBV6-1|-
TGTGCCAGCAGTGACCAGGGGAGAGGAAACACCATATATTTT
CASSDQGRGNTIYF
>-|13|TRBJ1-1|TRBV6-1|-
TGTGCCAGCAGACAGAGCATGAACACTGAAGCTTTCTTT
CASRQSMNTEAFF
>-|16|TRBJ2-5|TRBV28|-
TGTGCCAGCAGTTTCCGGTCAGGGCGGCTGGGAGAGACCCAGTACTTC
CASSFRSGRLGETQYF
>-|15|TRBJ2-2|TRBV30|TRBD1
TGTGCCTGGAGTGTAGGAGGACAGGGTGGTGTGGAGCTGTTTTTT
CAWSVGGQGGVELFF
>few|13|TRBJ1-2|TRBV14|-
TGTGCCAGCAGCCCTGGGGGTAACTATGGCTACACCTTC
CASSPGGNYGYTF
>-|16|TRBJ1-5|TRBV19|-
TGTGCCAGTAGTCAACTCCAGGGATATAGCAATCAGCCCCAGCATTTT
CASSQLQGYSNQPQHF
>-|14|TRBJ1-1|TRBV5-4|-
TGTGCCAGCAGCCGACCAGGACTGAACACTGAAGCTTTCTTT
CASSRPGLNTEAFF
>few|12|TRBJ1-1|TRBV19|-
TGTGCCAGTAGTAGTTTCCCCGCTGAAGCTTTCTTT
CASSSFPAEAFF
>once|14|TRBJ2-2|TRBV6-5|-
TGTGCCAGCACACGAATGACGAACACCGGGGAGCTGTTTTTT
CASTRMTNTGELFF
>-|13|TRBJ2-2|TRBV6-5|-
TGTGCCAGCAGACCTAATAGGGCCGGGGAGCTGTTTTTT
CASRPNRAGELFF
>few|14|TRBJ1-2|TRBV28|TRBD1
TGTGCCAGCAGTCCTCGACAGGGAAACTATGGCTACACCTTC
CASSPRQGNYGYTF
>-|15|TRBJ2-7|TRBV7-8|-
TGTGCCAGCAGCGGCCGGGCAGAACTATCCTACGAGCAGTACTTC
CASSGRAELSYEQYF
>-|11|TRBJ2-7|TRBV11-2|-
TGTGCCAGCAGCTTATGGAACGAGCAGTACTTC
CASSLWNEQYF
>-|13|TRBJ1-1|TRBV5-1|TRBD1
TGCGCCAGCAGCTTAGGACAGGGGGCAGAAGCTTTCTTT
CASSLGQGAEAFF
>-|14|TRBJ2-7|TRBV6-1|-
TGTGCCAGCAGTGAAGGGCCAGGAGTGTACGAGCAGTACTTC
CASSEGPGVYEQYF
>once|13|TRBJ2-3|TRBV6-4|-
TGTGCCAGCAGCATAGGGAGCACAGATACGCAGTATTTT
CASSIGSTDTQYF
>-|15|TRBJ1-2|TRBV7-9|TRBD1
TGTGCCAGCAGTCAAGCCGGGACAGGGAACTATGGCTACACCTTC
CASSQAGTGNYGYTF
>-|15|TRBJ1-1|TRBV9|-
TGTGCCAGCAGCGCGCGTAATATTCCGGACACTGAAGCTTTCTTT
CASSARNIPDTEAFF
>-|13|TRBJ2-7|TRBV28|-
TGTGCCAGCAGTTTTGGGGTTTTGAGTGAGCAGTACTTC
CASSFGVLSEQYF
>-|17|TRBJ1-3|TRBV4-1|-
TGCGCCAGCAGCCAAGGACCTGAAGACAGGCATGGAAACACCATATATTTT
CASSQGPEDRHGNTIYF
>-|12|TRBJ1-3|TRBV6-1|-
TGTGCCAGCAGCGAGAGAGGAAACACCATATATTTT
CASSERGNTIYF
>-|21|TRBJ2-1|TRBV30|TRBD1
TGTGCCTGGAGTCCATATCCTTGGACAGGGCTCGAGCGGAGGCCCGGGGATGAGCAGTTCTTC
CAWSPYPWTGLERRPGDEQFF